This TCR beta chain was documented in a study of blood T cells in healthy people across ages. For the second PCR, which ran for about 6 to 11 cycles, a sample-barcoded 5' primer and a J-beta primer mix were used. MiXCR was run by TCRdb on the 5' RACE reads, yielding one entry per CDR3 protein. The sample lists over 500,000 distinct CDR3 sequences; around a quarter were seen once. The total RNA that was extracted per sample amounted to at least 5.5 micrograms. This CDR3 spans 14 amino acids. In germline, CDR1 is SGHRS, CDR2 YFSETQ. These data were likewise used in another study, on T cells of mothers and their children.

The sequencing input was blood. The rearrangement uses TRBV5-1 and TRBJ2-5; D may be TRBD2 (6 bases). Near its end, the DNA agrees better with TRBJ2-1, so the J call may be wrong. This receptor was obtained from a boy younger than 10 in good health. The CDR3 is CASSPGTLVNEQFF. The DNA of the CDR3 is TGCGCCAGCAGCCCAGGGACTTTAGTCAATGAGCAGTTCTTC.